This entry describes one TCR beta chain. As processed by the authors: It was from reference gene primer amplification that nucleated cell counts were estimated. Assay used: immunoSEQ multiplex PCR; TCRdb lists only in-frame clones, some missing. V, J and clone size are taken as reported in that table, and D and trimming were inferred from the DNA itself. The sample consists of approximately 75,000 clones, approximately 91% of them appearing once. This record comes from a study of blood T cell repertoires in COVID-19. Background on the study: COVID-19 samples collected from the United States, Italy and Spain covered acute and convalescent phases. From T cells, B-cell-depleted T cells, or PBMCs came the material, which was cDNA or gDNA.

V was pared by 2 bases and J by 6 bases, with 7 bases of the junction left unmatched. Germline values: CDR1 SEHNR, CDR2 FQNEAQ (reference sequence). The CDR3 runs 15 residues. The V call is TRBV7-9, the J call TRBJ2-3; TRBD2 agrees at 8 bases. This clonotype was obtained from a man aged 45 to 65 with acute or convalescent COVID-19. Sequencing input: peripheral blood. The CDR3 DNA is TGTGCCAGCAGCTTATCTGGGCGGGGGGATGATACGCAGTATTTT. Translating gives CASSLSGRGDDTQYF.